This TCR beta chain appears in the sequencing data of a study of brain T cells in children with intractable seizures. Surgery cases with the highest brain T cell transcript signatures were chosen for sequencing. Points on this clone: Its target is unknown.

Whole-study results and caveats: Absence of clones before surgery may stem from lower sequencing depth. Only CDR3 sequence similarity suggested viral specificity, without known HCMV serostatus.

This CDR3 comprises 14 residues. Trimming cost V 1 base and J 7 bases, with 8 bases left between them. From germline, CDR1 is MDHEN and CDR2 SYDVKM. The protocol was immunoSEQ multiplex PCR, while the TCRdb copy is restricted to in-frame clones and leaves out a portion. The data hold 50,000 to 75,000 clones, with around 96% observed a single time. This chain uses TRBV28 with TRBJ1-6, with a tentative D call TRBD1 (6 bases). The clonotype comes from a boy in the first two years of life with focal cortical dysplasia and intractable seizures. This specimen was peripheral blood, taken at surgery. DNA of the CDR3: TGTGCCAGCAGTTTATCCGGACAGAATTCACCCCTCCACTTT. Translated, it gives CASSLSGQNSPLHF.